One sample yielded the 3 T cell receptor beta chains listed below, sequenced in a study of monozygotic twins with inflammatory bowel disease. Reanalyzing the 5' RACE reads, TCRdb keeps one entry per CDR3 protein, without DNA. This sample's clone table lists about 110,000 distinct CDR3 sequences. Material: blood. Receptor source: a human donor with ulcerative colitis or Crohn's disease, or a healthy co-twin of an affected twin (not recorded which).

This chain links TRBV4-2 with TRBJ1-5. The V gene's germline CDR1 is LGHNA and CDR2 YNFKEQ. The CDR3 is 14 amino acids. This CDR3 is CASSQALSNQPQHF.

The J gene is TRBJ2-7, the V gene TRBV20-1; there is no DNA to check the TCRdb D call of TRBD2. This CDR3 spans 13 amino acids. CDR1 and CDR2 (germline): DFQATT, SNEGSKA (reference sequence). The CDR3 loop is CSPTGGLSYEQYF.

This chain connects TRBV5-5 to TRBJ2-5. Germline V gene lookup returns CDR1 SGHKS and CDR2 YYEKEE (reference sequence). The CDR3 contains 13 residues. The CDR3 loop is CASSLGVAETQYF.